A selection of T cell receptor beta chains follows, all from one sample in a study of shared clonotypes between healthy human individuals. Method: immunoSEQ multiplex PCR; TCRdb's copy keeps in-frame clones and lacks some. The sample includes some 1,900,000 clones, just under 95% of them seen just once. Sequencing was performed on naive CD8+ T cells sorted from blood. The receptors were sampled from a man younger than 35 in good health. The conserved cysteine and the conserved F or W are not part of the CDR3 here.

v_gene | CDR3aa
TRBV7-2 | ASSWGQGAYEQY
TRBV19 | ASSASGISYNEQF
TRBV5-6 | ASSSVQAFSLVYTEAF
TRBV20-1 | SASSPSS
TRBV5-6 | ASSQTSDEQY
TRBV7-9 | ASSLAGSYEQY
TRBV11-2 | ASSLGEKLF
TRBV9 | ASSVASEADTQY
TRBV27 | ASSSSQDLTYEQY
TRBV30 | AWSSTGQGNSPLH
TRBV9 | ASSVKGQNTEAF
TRBV6-1 | ASIETGPVYHAF
TRBV27 | ASSFSGGSGGYEQY
TRBV4-3 | ASSQGSDEKLF
TRBV30 | AWSADSSSGNTIY
TRBV7-9 | ASSGWDYANTGELF
TRBV6-5 | ASSSPGQGFTGELF
TRBV7-9 | ASSPTRSVTLAKNIQY
TRBV28 | ASSFPGTSGFHTTYEQY
TRBV7-7 | ASYGTSGRVPSYEQY
TRBV15 | ATSRDRGDYGYT
TRBV7-8 | ASSLMNTEAF
TRBV15 | ATSRDPGTESTDTQY
TRBV30 | AWSEWTEKRGLYGYT
TRBV6-5 | ATLTGGTGELF
TRBV27 | ASSLLGQGRPQH
TRBV19 | ASSRTSGADTQY
TRBV5-4 | ASSLGRETQY
TRBV7-2 | ASRGEGQGTGELF
TRBV7-9 | ASSLGPGTGDNYGYT
TRBV13 | ASSLGGPSYNSPLH
TRBV27 | ASSFSEGPLSYEQY
TRBV5-1 | ASSLSQHYEQY
TRBV28 | ASSQINNEQF
TRBV27 | ASRAMRATEAF